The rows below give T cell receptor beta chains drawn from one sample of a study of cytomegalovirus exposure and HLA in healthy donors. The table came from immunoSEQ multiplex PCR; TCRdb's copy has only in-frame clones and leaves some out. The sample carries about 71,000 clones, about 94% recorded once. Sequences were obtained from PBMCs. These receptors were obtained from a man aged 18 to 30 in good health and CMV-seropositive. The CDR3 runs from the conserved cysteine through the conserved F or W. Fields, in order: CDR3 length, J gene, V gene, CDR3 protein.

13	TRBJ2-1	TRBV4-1	CASSPTGWNEQFF
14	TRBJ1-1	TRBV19	CASSIHRENTEAFF
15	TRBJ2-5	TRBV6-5	CASSLGTSGEETQYF
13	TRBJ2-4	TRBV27	CASSSRTGNIQYF
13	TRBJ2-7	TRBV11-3	CASGRSNSYEQYF
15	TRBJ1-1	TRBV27	CASSSYGQGATEAFF
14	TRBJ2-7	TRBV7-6	CASSWKTGDYEQYF
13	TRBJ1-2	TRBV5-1	CASSSTGNYGYTF
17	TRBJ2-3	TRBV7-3	CASSPKEGTSATDTQYF
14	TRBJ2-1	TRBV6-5	CASRRQGKVGEQFF
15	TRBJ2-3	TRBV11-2	CASSLAGGNVNTQYF
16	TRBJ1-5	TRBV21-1	CASSKEVTGGGQPQHF
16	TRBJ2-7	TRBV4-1	CASSQDEKRGGYEQYF
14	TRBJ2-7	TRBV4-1	CASSLAGASREQYF
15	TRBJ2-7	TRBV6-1	CASSVQATSAYEQYF
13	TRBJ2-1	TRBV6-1	CASTGDPYNEQFF
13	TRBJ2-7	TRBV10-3	CAISGQGTYEQYF
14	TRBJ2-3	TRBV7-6	CASRPSGPTDTQYF
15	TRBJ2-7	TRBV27	CASRTGQGGAHEQYF
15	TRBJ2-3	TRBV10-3	CAISLTSGYTDTQYF
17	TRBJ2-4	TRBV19	CASSIVGTGLAKNIQYF
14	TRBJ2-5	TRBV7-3	CASSVTGGQETQYF
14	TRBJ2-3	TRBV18	CASSPTLAGDTQYF
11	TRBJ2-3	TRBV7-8	CASRFSDTQYF
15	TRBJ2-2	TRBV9	CASSLLGIPTGELFF
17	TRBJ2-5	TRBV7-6	CASSFRTSGQFQETQYF
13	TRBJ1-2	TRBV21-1	CASRSFGEGGYTF
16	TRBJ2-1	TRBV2	CASSDLGSGTYNEQFF
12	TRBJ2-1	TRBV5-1	CASSFSHNEQFF
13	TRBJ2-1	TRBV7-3	CASSLGQATEQFF
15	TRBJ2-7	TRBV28	CASSAGTGASYEQYF
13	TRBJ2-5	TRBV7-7	CASSRGLGETQYF
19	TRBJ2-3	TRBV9	CASSVGTGASGGAVDTQYF